This entry lists 4 T cell receptor beta chains sequenced from one sample in a study of shared clonotypes between healthy human individuals. Data came from immunoSEQ multiplex PCR; TCRdb stores just in-frame clones and leaves some out. This table has under 2,000,000 clones, about 94% appearing once. CD45RO negativity and positive selection for CCR7 defined naive CD8 cells, a population that excluded terminally differentiated effector memory CD45RA+ cells. The sample was naive CD8+ T cells sorted from blood. The receptor source for this set is a man between 18 and 35 years old in good health.

The chain recombines TRBV13 with TRBJ2-2, with TRBD1 matching over 10 bases. This CDR3 is 15 amino acids long. Germline trimming cut 8 bases from V and 4 bases from J; bases unmatched to any gene: 7. Germline CDR1 is PRHDT and CDR2 is FYEKMQ (reference sequence). The CDR3 region has the DNA TGTGCCAGCGGTAGAGGGGACAGGGGCACCGGGGAGCTGTTTTTT. Its translation is CASGRGDRGTGELFF.

V gene TRBV9 combines with J gene TRBJ2-1, with 11 nucleotides matching TRBD1. V was pared by 6 bases and J by 7 bases, with 9 bases of the junction left unmatched. Germline V gene sequence: CDR1 SGDLS, CDR2 YYNGEE. The CDR3 is 15 amino acids. CDR3 DNA: TGTGCCAGCACCTACGGACAGGGGGCAGGTAATGAGCAGTTCTTC. It encodes CASTYGQGAGNEQFF.

V and J are TRBV27 and TRBJ2-7; D unclear. V lost 4 bases and J 2 bases, leaving 9 bases between the germline ends. Germline CDR1 and CDR2: MNHEY and SMNVEV (reference sequence). The CDR3 extends over 13 amino acids. The CDR3: CASSSRITYEQYF. In DNA form, the CDR3 reads TGTGCCAGCAGTTCCAGGATAACCTACGAGCAGTACTTC.

The chain employs TRBV16 and TRBJ1-2; D unclear. Germline V gene lookup returns CDR1 KGHSY and CDR2 FQNENV. The ends were cut back, 2 bases at V and 3 bases at J, with 7 bases in the middle. The CDR3 is 13 residues long. CDR3 bases: TGTGCCAGCAGCCAAGGGGAAGACTATGGCTACACCTTC. Amino acid sequence: CASSQGEDYGYTF.